The 11 T cell receptor beta chains given below trace back to one sample, sequenced in a study of PD-L1 blockade in urothelial cancer. Time point noted: peripheral blood 6 weeks after treatment start. Using immunoSEQ multiplex PCR, the repertoire was profiled, and TCRdb retains in-frame clones only, with some absent. The sample has about 48,000 clones; 80% to 90% are singletons. Sequenced here: PBMCs, sampled around atezolizumab (anti-PD-L1) treatment. The receptors shown here come from a man in his 70s with urothelial cancer.

In this sample, this clone turned up a few times. Other DNA sequences in the same sample also yield this CDR3. This sequence joins TRBV5-6 and TRBJ2-7; the match to TRBD1 covers 7 bases. Unmatched junction bases numbered 3, after V lost 3 bases and J lost 3 bases. The CDR3 is made up of 13 amino acids. Looked up from germline, CDR1 is SGHDT and CDR2 is YYEEEE. CDR3 bases: TGTGCCAGCAGCTCGACAGGGCGCTACGAGCAGTACTTC. As protein: CASSSTGRYEQYF.

This rearrangement joins TRBV14 to TRBJ2-1, with TRBD2 identical over 9 bases. The CDR3 runs 15 residues. CDR1 is SGHDN and CDR2 is FVKESK in the germline V gene. V shed 5 bases, J shed 4 bases, and the junction held 6 bases outside the gene matches. The CDR3 loop reads CASSFGTSSYNEQFF. The CDR3 coding sequence is TGTGCCAGCAGCTTCGGGACTAGCTCTTACAATGAGCAGTTCTTC.

This chain connects TRBV30 to TRBJ1-3; TRBD1 might be the D (5 bases). The CDR3 totals 15 residues. Trimming cost V 1 base and J 5 bases, with 15 bases left between them. Germline CDR1 and CDR2: GTSNPN and SVGIG (reference sequence). CDR3 in amino acids: CAWSAGWGARNTIYF. Written as DNA, the CDR3 is TGTGCCTGGAGTGCTGGGTGGGGCGCGCGAAACACCATATATTTT.

Only one count was recorded for this clone. The rearrangement links TRBV6-1 to TRBJ1-5; D unresolved. The CDR3 runs to 15 residues. CDR1 is MNHNS, CDR2 SASEGT, per germline. Trimming left V 1 base short and J 0 bases short, with 7 bases between. The CDR3 loop is CASSEGHYSNQPQHF. CDR3 nucleotides: TGTGCCAGCAGTGAAGGGCATTATAGCAATCAGCCCCAGCATTTT.

The rearrangement joins TRBV28 to TRBJ1-2; tentatively, D is TRBD1 (5 bases). Trimming cost V 2 bases and J 3 bases, with 10 bases left between them. The CDR3 contains 14 residues. Germline CDR1 MDHEN, CDR2 SYDVKM. As DNA, the CDR3 is TGTGCCAGCAGTTTACCAGGGATCGACTATGGCTACACCTTC. This encodes CASSLPGIDYGYTF.

This clone was seen a few times. The chain joins TRBV19 to TRBJ2-7; 11 positions match TRBD2. This CDR3 contains 16 residues. Germline CDR1 LNHDA, CDR2 SQIVND (reference sequence). After removal of 5 bases from V and 2 bases from J, the junction contained 8 bases not matched to a gene. CDR3 coding DNA: TGTGCCAGTAGTGTGGGCCTAGCGGGAGGAACCTACGAGCAGTACTTC. As protein: CASSVGLAGGTYEQYF.

The chain joins TRBV5-1 to TRBJ1-5, with 7 bases matching TRBD1. V was clipped by 0 bases and J by 5 bases; unmatched bases: 8. CDR1 SGHRS and CDR2 YFSETQ come from the germline V gene. There are 16 residues in the CDR3. In DNA, the CDR3 is TGCGCCAGCAGCTTGGGGGCAGGGGGTTTGTATCAGCCCCAGCATTTT. Amino acid sequence: CASSLGAGGLYQPQHF.

This chain connects TRBV7-2 to TRBJ2-5, with 9 nucleotides matching TRBD1. Germline V gene lookup returns CDR1 SGHTA and CDR2 FQGNSA. CDR3 length: 14 amino acids. J was trimmed by 5 bases and V by 5 bases; bases with no gene match: 6. The CDR3 coding sequence is TGTGCCAGCAGCCTGGGACAGGGATTTGAGACCCAGTACTTC. Its protein is CASSLGQGFETQYF.

The chain recombines TRBV28 with TRBJ2-1; no clear D gene. The V end was cut by 5 bases, the J end by 7 bases, with 3 bases between. CDR1 is MDHEN, CDR2 SYDVKM, per germline. The CDR3 has 10 residues. The CDR3 sequence is CASSHNEQFF. For the CDR3, the DNA is TGTGCCAGCAGTCATAATGAGCAGTTCTTC.

The chain uses TRBV5-1 and TRBJ2-5, with 10 positions matching TRBD2. V dropped 4 bases and J dropped 5; count of bases not matched to a gene: 8. Germline CDR1 is SGHRS and CDR2 is YFSETQ. This CDR3 comprises 15 residues. CDR3 region: CASSTLAGRPETQYF. CDR3 DNA sequence: TGCGCCAGCAGCACACTAGCGGGACGTCCGGAGACCCAGTACTTC.

The chain employs TRBV5-4 and TRBJ1-1; D uncertain. The germline V and J ends were trimmed by 0 bases and 1 base, with 7 bases remaining between them. The CDR3 has 14 amino acids. Per the germline V gene, CDR1 is SGHNT and CDR2 is YYREEE (reference sequence). This CDR3 reads CASSLDARNTEAFF. The CDR3 DNA reads as TGTGCCAGCAGCTTGGACGCCAGGAACACTGAAGCTTTCTTT.